Presented here are 5 T cell receptor beta chains from one specimen sequenced in a study of shared clonotypes between healthy human individuals. Some clones are missing from TCRdb's copy, which holds only in-frame ones; the method was immunoSEQ multiplex PCR. The sample yields around 340,000 clones, more than 60% seen once. The sequencing input was memory CD4+ T cells sorted from blood. The sample's subset: CD45RA-negative fraction. These receptors were collected from a young man in good health.

The chain carries TRBV5-1 and TRBJ2-1; tentative D call: TRBD1 (6 bases). Trimming took 2 bases from V and 7 from J, leaving 10 bases between them. The CDR3 length is 13 residues. Germline V gives CDR1 SGHRS, CDR2 YFSETQ. DNA for the CDR3: TGCGCCAGCAGCTTAAGTGGACAGAATGAGCAGTTCTTC. It specifies CASSLSGQNEQFF.

The chain combines TRBV27 with TRBJ2-1; perhaps D is TRBD1 or TRBD2 (5 bases each). Germline loops: CDR1 MNHEY, CDR2 SMNVEV (reference sequence). This CDR3 contains 17 residues. V was pared by 5 bases and J by 3 bases, with 20 bases between. CDR3 protein: CASSGGMGTGGYNEQFF. The CDR3 region has the DNA TGTGCCAGCAGTGGAGGTATGGGAACAGGTGGCTACAATGAGCAGTTCTTC.

J is TRBJ1-2 and V is TRBV7-3; possibly TRBD1 for D (5 bases). The germline V and J ends were trimmed by 4 bases and 8 bases, with 14 bases remaining between them. CDR1 SGHTA and CDR2 FQGTGA come from the germline V gene. The length of the CDR3 is 13 residues. CDR3 sequence reads: CASSSPGGGGYTF. CDR3 DNA: TGTGCCAGCAGCTCCCCGGGGGGTGGAGGCTACACCTTC.

The V and J genes are TRBV7-2 and TRBJ2-1, with TRBD1 matching over 9 bases. The CDR3 length is 11 residues. Losses at the gene ends were 5 bases for V and 14 bases for J; bases not matched to a gene: 4. From germline, CDR1 is SGHTA and CDR2 FQGNSA. The CDR3 nucleotides are TGTGCCAGCAGCGTGGGACAGGGAGAGTTCTTC. Its translation: CASSVGQGEFF.

The chain has TRBV6-6 and TRBJ2-5, with D unclear. The CDR3 is 15 amino acids. The germline V gene encodes CDR1 MNHNY and CDR2 SVGAGI (reference sequence). V gave up 5 bases and J gave up 6 bases, with 19 bases separating them. The CDR3 nucleotides read TGTGCCAGCAGTCCCGACTTGGGAACCAAGAAGACCCAGTACTTC. Translation: CASSPDLGTKKTQYF.